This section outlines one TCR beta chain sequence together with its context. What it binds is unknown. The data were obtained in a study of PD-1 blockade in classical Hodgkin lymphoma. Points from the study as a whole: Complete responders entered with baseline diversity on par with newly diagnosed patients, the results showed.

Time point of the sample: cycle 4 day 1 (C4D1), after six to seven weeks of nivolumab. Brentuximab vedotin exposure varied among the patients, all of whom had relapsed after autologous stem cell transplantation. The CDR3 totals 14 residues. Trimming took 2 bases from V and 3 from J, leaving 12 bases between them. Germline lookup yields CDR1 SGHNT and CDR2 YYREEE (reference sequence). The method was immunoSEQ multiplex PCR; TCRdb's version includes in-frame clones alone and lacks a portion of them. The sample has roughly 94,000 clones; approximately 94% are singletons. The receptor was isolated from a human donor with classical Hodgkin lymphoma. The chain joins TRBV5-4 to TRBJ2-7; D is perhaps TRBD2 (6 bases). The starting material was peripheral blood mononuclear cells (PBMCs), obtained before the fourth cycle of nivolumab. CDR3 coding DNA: TGTGCCAGCAGCTTAACAGGAGGGAACTACGAGCAGTACTTC. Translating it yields CASSLTGGNYEQYF.